This T cell receptor beta chain was observed in a study of blood T cell repertoires in COVID-19 (dated by TCRdb to about 2020). For the wider study: The collaborator samples originated in the United States, Italy and Spain and spanned the acute and convalescent phases of COVID-19. The material from the prospective study consisted of cDNA or gDNA derived from T cells, B-cell-depleted T cells, or PBMCs. Subjects who had been exposed to COVID-19, were actively infected with it, or had recovered from it provided the deeply sampled blood TCRbeta repertoires that made up the dataset. A freely available public database, intended as a resource for researchers studying the immune response to SARS-CoV-2, is where the repertoires were released. Samples came from the ongoing ImmuneRACE study (first 160 participants) plus 1,254 subjects from 6 global collaborators. The sample metadata nearly always contained a de-identified subject ID, COVID-19 status, age in years and sex. HLA class I and class II types, where available, came from metadata supplied by the sample provider rather than from assay-based typing. On the study overall, not on this receptor specifically: The quantity of clinical and demographic metadata differed by source and by participant and was supplied without curation.

TCRbeta CDR3 regions were amplified from genomic DNA by means of the immunoSEQ Assay, a bias-controlled multiplex PCR. On the study's bioinformatics: The number of nucleated cells in each sample was estimated by amplification of reference gene primers within the assay. To quantify the absolute abundance of each unique TCRbeta CDR3 rearrangement, sequence reads were collapsed and filtered. For each sample, productive Simpson clonality was calculated by taking the square root of Simpson's diversity index across productive rearrangements. Drawn from immuneACCESS, this table holds only the in-frame rearrangements with V and J called that TCRdb kept. Clones are partly lost; checked studies trace under half to an unresolved V gene and leave the rest unexplained. The V and J calls and the clone size are those of that table, but D and trimming were determined from the DNA. Counted in this sample were about 240,000 clones; roughly 83% of them appeared once. The ten largest clones represent over 7.5% of the sample.

Whole blood was collected in K2EDTA tubes by collaborating institutions according to the institutions' own protocols. For TCRbeta analysis, collaborators shipped samples as frozen whole blood, isolated PBMCs, or DNA extracted from either of those sample types. For this clone: No antigen is known for it. Base qualities are not provided; no much larger clone lies one nucleotide away.

Based on the germline V gene, the CDR1 and CDR2 sequences are MDHEN and SYDVKM. From V the trimming removes 6 bases and from J it removes 8 bases, while the gene matches leave 13 bases of the junction unaccounted for. The CDR3, from cysteine to phenylalanine, totals 16 residues. Solely the CDR3 DNA is kept, with 48 bases framed from the first base. The clonotype comes from a woman over 75 with acute or convalescent COVID-19. Sequenced: peripheral blood. The chain is encoded by TRBV28 joined to TRBJ1-6; 7 central nucleotides agree with TRBD1. The CDR3 protein is CASRTFGAGGDSPLHF. The DNA is TGTGCCAGCAGGACCTTCGGGGCAGGGGGTGATTCACCCCTCCACTTT.